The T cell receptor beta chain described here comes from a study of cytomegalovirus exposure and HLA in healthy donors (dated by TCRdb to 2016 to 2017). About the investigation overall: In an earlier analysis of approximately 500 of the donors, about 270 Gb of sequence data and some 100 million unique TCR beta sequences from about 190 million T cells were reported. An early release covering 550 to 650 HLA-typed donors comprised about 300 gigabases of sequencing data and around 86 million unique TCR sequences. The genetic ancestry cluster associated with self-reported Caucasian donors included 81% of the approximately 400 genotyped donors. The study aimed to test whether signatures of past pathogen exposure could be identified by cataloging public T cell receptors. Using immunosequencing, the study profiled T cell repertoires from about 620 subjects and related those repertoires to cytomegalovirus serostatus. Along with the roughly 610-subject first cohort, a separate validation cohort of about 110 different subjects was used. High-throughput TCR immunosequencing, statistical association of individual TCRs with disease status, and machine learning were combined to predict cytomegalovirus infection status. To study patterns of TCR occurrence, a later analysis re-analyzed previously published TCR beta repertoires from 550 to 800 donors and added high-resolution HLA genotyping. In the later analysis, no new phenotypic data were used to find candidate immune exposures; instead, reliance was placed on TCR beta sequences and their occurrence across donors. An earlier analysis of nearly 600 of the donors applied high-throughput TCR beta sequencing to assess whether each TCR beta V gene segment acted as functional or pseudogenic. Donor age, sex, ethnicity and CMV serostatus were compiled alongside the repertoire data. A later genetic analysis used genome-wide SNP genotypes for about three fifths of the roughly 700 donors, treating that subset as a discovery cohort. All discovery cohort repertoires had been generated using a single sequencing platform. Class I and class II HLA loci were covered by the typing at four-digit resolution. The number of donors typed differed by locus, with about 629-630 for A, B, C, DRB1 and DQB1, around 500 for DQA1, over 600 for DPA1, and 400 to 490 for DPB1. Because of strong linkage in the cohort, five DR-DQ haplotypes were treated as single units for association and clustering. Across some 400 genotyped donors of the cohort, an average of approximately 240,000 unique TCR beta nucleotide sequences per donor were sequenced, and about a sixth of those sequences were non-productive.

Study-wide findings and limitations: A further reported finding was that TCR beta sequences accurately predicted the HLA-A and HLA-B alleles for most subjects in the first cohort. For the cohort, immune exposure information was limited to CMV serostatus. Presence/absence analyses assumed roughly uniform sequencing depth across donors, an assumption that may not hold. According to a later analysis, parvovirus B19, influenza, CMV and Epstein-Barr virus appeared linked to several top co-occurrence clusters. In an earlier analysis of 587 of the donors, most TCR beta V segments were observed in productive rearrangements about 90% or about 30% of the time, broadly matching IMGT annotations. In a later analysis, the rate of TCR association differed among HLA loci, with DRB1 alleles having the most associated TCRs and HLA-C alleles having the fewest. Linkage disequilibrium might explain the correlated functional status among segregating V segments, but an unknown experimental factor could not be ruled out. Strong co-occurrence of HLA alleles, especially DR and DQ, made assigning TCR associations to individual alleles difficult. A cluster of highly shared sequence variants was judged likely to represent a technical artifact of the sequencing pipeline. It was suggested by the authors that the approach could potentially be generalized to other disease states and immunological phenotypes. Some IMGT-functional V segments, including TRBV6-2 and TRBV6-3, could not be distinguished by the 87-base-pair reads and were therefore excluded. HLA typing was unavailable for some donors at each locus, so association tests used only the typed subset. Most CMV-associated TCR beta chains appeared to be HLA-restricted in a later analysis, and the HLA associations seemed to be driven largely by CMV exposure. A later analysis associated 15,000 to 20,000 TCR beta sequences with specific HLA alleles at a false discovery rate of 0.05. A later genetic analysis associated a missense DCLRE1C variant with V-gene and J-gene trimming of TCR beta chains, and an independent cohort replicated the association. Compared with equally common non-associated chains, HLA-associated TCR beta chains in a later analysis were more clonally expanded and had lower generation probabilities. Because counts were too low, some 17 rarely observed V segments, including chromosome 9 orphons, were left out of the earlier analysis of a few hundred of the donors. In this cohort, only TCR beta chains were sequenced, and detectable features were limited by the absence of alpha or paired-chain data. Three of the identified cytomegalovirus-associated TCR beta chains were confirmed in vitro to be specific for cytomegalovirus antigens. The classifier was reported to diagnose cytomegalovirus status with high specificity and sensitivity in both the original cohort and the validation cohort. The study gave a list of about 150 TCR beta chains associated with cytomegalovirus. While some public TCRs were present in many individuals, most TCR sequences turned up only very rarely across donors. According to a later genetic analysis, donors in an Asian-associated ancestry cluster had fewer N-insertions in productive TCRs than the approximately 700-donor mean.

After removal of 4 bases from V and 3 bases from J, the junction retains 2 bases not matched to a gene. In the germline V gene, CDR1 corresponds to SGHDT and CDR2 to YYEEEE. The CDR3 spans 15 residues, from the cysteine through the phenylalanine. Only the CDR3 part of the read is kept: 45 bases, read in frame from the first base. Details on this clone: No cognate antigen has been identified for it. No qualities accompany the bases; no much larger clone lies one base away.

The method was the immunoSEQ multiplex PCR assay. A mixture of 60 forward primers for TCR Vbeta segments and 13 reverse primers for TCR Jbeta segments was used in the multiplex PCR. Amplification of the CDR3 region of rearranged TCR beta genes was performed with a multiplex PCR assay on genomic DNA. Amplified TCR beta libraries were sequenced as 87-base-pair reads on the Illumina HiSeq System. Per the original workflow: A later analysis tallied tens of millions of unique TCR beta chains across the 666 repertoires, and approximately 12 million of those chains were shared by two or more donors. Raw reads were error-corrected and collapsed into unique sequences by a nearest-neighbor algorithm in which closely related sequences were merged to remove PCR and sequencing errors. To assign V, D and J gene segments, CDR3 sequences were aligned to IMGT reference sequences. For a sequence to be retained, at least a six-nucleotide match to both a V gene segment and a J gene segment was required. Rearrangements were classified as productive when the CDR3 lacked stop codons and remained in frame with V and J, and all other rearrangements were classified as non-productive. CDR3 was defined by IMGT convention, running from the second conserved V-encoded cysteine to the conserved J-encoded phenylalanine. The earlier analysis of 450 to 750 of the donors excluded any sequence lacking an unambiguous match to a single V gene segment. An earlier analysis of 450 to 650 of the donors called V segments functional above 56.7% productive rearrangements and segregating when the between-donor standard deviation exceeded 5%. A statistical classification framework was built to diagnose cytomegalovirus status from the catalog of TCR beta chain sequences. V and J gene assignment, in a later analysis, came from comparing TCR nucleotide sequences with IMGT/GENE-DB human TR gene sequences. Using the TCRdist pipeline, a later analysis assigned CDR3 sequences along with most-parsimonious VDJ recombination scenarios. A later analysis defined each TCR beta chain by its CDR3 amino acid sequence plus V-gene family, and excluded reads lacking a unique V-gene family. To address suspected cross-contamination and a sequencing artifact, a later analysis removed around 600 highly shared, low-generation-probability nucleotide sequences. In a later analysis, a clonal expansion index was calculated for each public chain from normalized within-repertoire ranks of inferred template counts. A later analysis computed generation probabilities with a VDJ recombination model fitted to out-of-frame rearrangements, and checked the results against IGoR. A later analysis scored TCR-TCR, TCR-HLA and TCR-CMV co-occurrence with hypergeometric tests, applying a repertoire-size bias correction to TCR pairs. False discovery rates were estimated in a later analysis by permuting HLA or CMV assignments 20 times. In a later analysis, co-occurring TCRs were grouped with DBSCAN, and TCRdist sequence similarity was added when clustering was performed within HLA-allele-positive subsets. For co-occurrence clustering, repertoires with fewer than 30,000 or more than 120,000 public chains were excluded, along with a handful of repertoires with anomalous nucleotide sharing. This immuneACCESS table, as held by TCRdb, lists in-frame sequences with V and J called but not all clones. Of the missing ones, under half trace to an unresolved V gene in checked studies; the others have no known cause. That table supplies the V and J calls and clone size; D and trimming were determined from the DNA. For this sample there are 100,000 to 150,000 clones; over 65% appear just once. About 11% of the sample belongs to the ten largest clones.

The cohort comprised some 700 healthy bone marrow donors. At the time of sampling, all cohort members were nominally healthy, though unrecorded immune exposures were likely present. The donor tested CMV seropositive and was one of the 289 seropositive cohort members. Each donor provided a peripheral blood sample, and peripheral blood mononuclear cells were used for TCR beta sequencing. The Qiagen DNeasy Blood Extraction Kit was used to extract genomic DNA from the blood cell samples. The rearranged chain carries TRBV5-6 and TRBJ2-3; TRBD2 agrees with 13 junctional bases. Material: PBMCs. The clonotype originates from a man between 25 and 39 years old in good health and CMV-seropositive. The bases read TGTGCCAGCAGCCGACTAGCGGGAGGTACAGATACGCAGTATTTT. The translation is CASSRLAGGTDTQYF.